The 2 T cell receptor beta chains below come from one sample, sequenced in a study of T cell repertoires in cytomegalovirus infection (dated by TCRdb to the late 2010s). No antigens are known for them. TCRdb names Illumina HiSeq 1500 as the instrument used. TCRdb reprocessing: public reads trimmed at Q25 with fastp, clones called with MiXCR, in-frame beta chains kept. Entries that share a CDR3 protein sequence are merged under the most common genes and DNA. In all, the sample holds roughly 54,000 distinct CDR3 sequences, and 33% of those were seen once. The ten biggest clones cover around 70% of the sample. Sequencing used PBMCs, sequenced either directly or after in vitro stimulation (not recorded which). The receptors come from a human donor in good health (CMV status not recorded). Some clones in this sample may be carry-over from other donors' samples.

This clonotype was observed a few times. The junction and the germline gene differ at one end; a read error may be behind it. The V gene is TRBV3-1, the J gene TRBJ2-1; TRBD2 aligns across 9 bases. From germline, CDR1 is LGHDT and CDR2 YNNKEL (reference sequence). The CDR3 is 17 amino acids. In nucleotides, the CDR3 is TGTGCCAGCAGGCAAGAGGGCGGACTAGCGAGTTACAATGAGCAGTTCTTC. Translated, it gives CASRQEGGLASYNEQFF.

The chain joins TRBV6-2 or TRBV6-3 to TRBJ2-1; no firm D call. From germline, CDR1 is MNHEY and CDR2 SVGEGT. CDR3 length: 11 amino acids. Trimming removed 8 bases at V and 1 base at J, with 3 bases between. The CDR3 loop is CASGSYNEQFF. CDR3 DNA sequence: TGTGCCAGCGGATCCTACAATGAGCAGTTCTTC.